This T cell receptor (beta chain) was identified during a study of blood T cell repertoires in COVID-19. While infection was still active, Seattle patients were enrolled and then followed longitudinally. The V gene lost 5 bases and the J gene lost 2 bases, with 10 bases spanning the gap. CDR1 and CDR2 (germline): LNHDA, SQIVND (reference sequence). CDR3 length: 14 residues. As originally analysed: From reference gene primer amplification, estimates of nucleated cell counts were derived. Measured with immunoSEQ multiplex PCR; TCRdb has only the in-frame clones, and not every one. V and J calls and clone size are as listed in that table; D and trimming were resolved from the DNA. The sample shows approximately 120,000 clones, more than 70% of them seen only once.

This receptor was identified in a woman aged 80 or older with COVID-19, enrolled during active disease. The V call is TRBV19, the J call TRBJ2-1, with a possible D match to TRBD2 (6 bases). Specimen: peripheral blood. For the CDR3, the DNA is TGTGCCAGTAGTCCGACTAGAGCCTACAATGAGCAGTTCTTC. Translated, it gives CASSPTRAYNEQFF.